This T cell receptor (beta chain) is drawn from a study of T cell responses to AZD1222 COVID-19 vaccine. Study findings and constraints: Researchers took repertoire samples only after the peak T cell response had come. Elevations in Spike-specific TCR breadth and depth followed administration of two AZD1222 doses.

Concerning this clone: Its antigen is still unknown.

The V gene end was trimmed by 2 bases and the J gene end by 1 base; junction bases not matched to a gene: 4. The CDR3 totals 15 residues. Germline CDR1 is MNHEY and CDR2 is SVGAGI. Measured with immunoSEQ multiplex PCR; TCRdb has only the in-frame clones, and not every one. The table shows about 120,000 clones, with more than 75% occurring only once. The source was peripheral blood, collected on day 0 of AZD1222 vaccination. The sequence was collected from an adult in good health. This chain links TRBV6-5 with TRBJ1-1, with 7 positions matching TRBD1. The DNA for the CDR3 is TGTGCCAGCAGTTACGGGACAGTTCGGAACACTGAAGCTTTCTTT. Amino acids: CASSYGTVRNTEAFF.